The 28 T cell receptor beta chains listed next were all sequenced from one sample in a study of early T cells in non-severe SARS-CoV-2 infection (dated by TCRdb to about 2021). The library was generated by 5' RACE. The data were produced on a NextSeq 500. TCRdb handled the public reads itself, with Q25 trimming in fastp and clone calling in MiXCR, and kept productive beta chains. Each CDR3 protein appears once, grouped with its most common genes and DNA. This sample holds 45,000 to 75,000 distinct CDR3 sequences; roughly 5.9% were observed only once. Together, the top ten hold 6.8% of the sample. Sequenced: whole blood. The receptor set was obtained from an adult who was a healthcare worker with PCR-confirmed SARS-CoV-2 infection or an uninfected control (not recorded which).

This chain links TRBV12-3 or TRBV12-4 with TRBJ1-2, with TRBD1 matching over 8 bases. Trimming at V came to 5 bases and at J to 1 base, leaving 6 bases not matched to a gene. The CDR3 runs 15 residues. The CDR3 is CASSRTGGVNYGYTF. CDR3 sequence (DNA): TGTGCCAGCAGTCGAACAGGGGGGGTTAACTATGGCTACACCTTC.

There are many counts of this clonotype. V gene TRBV6-6 combines with J gene TRBJ2-5; TRBD1 matches 7 bases. The CDR3 is made up of 23 amino acids. Germline V CDR1 and CDR2: MNHNY, SVGAGI (reference sequence). V lost 2 bases, J lost 0 bases, and 27 bases stayed unmatched. The CDR3 reads CASSYLPSLSDRTPNMYQETQYF. CDR3 coding DNA: TGTGCCAGCAGTTACCTCCCCTCCCTATCGGACAGGACCCCAAATATGTACCAAGAGACCCAGTACTTC.

This clonotype was found a few times. The chain links TRBV7-6 to TRBJ2-7; either TRBD1 or TRBD2 may fit D (5 bases each). The germline V and J ends were trimmed by 6 bases and 6 bases, with 15 bases remaining between them. The CDR3 runs 13 residues. Germline V gives CDR1 SGHVS, CDR2 FNYEAQ. The DNA of the CDR3 is TGTGCCAGCAGTACTAGGGGTGCGGGCGAGCAGTACTTC. It encodes CASSTRGAGEQYF.

The rearrangement uses TRBV30 and TRBJ1-1; D unresolved. The CDR3 is 11 residues long. CDR1 and CDR2 from the germline V gene are GTSNPN and SVGIG (reference sequence). V was clipped by 1 base and J by 8 bases, with 8 bases between them. This CDR3 reads CAWSAREEAFF. CDR3 coding DNA: TGTGCCTGGAGTGCCCGAGAGGAAGCTTTCTTT. The full variable domain, with the rest looked up from reference TRBV30 and TRBJ1-1, is SQTIHQWPATLVQPVGSPLSLECTVEGTSNPNLYWYRQAAGRGLQLLFYSVGIGQISSEVPQNLSASRPQDRQFILSSKKLLLSDSGFYLCAWSAREEAFFGQGTRLTVV.

In its sample, this clonotype was seen a few times. The chain carries TRBV12-3 or TRBV12-4 and TRBJ1-5; no reliable D call. This CDR3 region has 13 residues. Trimming took off 6 bases at V and 0 bases at J, with 6 bases between the two ends. The CDR3 DNA is TGTGCCAGCAGGGAGGATAGCAATCAGCCCCAGCATTTT. As protein: CASREDSNQPQHF.

The rearrangement links TRBV6-5 to TRBJ2-2; 8 nucleotides line up with TRBD2. This CDR3 has 13 amino acids. Unmatched junction bases numbered 1, after V lost 8 bases and J lost 2 bases. Looked up from germline, CDR1 is MNHEY and CDR2 is SVGAGI. The CDR3 DNA sequence: TGTGCCAGCCGGGGGGGAAACACCGGGGAGCTGTTTTTT. Its translation: CASRGGNTGELFF.

This clonotype was seen ten or more times. The chain carries TRBV11-2 and TRBJ2-4; D may be TRBD1 (6 bases). The CDR3 sequence is 14 residues long. Trimming removed 5 bases at V and 2 bases at J, with 10 bases between. The germline V gene has CDR1 SGHAT and CDR2 FQNNGV. Written as DNA, the CDR3 is TGTGCCAGCAGCCAAGACAGGACCAAAAACATTCAGTACTTC. Amino acid sequence: CASSQDRTKNIQYF.

The V gene is TRBV6-5, the J gene TRBJ2-7; perhaps TRBD1 as D (6 bases). The CDR3 sequence is 15 residues long. The germline V gene has CDR1 MNHEY and CDR2 SVGAGI. Trimming left V 3 bases short and J 0 bases short, with 12 bases between. The CDR3 spells CASSYSDSGSYEQYF. The CDR3 region has the DNA TGTGCCAGCAGTTATTCGGACAGCGGCTCCTACGAGCAGTACTTC.

V is TRBV12-3 or TRBV12-4 and J is TRBJ2-1, with D perhaps matching TRBD2 (5 bases). This CDR3 is 12 amino acids long. V shed 1 base and J shed 8 bases, with 6 bases lying between them. CDR3 nucleotide sequence: TGTGCCAGCAGTTTAGGGGGAGATGAGCAGTTCTTC. Translating it yields CASSLGGDEQFF.

This clonotype was seen repeatedly, ten times or more. This chain links TRBV10-3 with TRBJ2-2, with a possible D match to TRBD2 (6 bases). The CDR3 is 13 amino acids. CDR1 ENHRY and CDR2 SYGVKD come from the germline V gene. V gave up 8 bases and J gave up 1 base, with 8 bases separating them. Here the CDR3 DNA reads TGTGCCATCCGGGGAGGGAACACCGGGGAGCTGTTTTTT. Translation gives CAIRGGNTGELFF.

This clonotype was observed many times. The chain combines TRBV10-3 with TRBJ2-1, with TRBD2 as a possible D gene (6 bases). Germline V gene data show CDR1 as ENHRY and CDR2 as SYGVKD. CDR3 length equals 16 residues. The germline V and J ends were trimmed by 0 bases and 0 bases, with 9 bases remaining between them. The DNA of the CDR3 is TGTGCCATCAGTGAGTCGATCGGGGGCTCCTACAATGAGCAGTTCTTC. Translation gives CAISESIGGSYNEQFF.

This clonotype was observed at least ten times. The V and J genes are TRBV6-5 and TRBJ2-2, with 9 nucleotides matching TRBD1. The V gene end was trimmed by 4 bases and the J gene end by 2 bases; junction bases not matched to a gene: 2. Germline V lookup: CDR1 MNHEY, CDR2 SVGAGI. The CDR3 loop spans 15 amino acids. The CDR3 here is CASSWGQGNTGELFF. In DNA, the CDR3 is TGTGCCAGCAGTTGGGGACAGGGAAACACCGGGGAGCTGTTTTTT.

The table lists this clonotype with many counts. The V and J genes are TRBV6-5 and TRBJ2-6; unclear D gene. The CDR3 has 15 residues. The ends were cut back, 0 bases at V and 2 bases at J, with 5 bases in the middle. CDR1 and CDR2 from the germline V gene are MNHEY and SVGAGI. The CDR3 DNA reads TGTGCCAGCAGTTACTCCTCAACTGGGGCCAACGTCCTGACTTTC. Translated: CASSYSSTGANVLTF.

V and J are TRBV20-1 and TRBJ2-3, with 8 bases identical to TRBD2. This CDR3 region has 14 residues. Germline CDR1 and CDR2: DFQATT and SNEGSKA (reference sequence). Trimming removed 0 bases from V and 5 bases from J; junction bases left unmatched: 4. CDR3 bases: TGCAGTGCTAGAGATGTCGGGGGGGTAGATACGCAGTATTTT. Translated, it gives CSARDVGGVDTQYF.

This clonotype was picked up many times. V gene TRBV25-1 combines with J gene TRBJ2-1; D is ambiguous. The CDR3 runs to 12 residues. Trimming removed 6 bases at V and 2 bases at J, with 5 bases between. Per the germline V gene, CDR1 is MGHDK and CDR2 is SYGVNS. The CDR3 bases are TGTGCCAGCAGCCACACCTACAATGAGCAGTTCTTC. Amino acids: CASSHTYNEQFF. Full variable domain (outside the CDR3, taken from reference TRBV25-1 and TRBJ2-1): EADIYQTPRYLVIGTGKKITLECSQTMGHDKMYWYQQDPGMELHLIHYSYGVNSTEKGDLSSESTVSRIRTEHFPLTLESARPSHTSQYLCASSHTYNEQFFGPGTRLTVL.

This clonotype appeared a few times. This chain connects TRBV7-9 to TRBJ2-1; 14 nucleotides agree with TRBD2. Germline V lookup: CDR1 SEHNR, CDR2 FQNEAQ (reference sequence). The CDR3 sequence is 15 residues long. V shed 5 bases and J 5 bases; nucleotides not matched to a gene: 2. For the CDR3, the DNA is TGTGCCAGCAGCCGGGGACTAGCGGGAGACAATGAGCAGTTCTTC. Translating gives CASSRGLAGDNEQFF.

The sample holds many counts of this clonotype. The chain has TRBV7-9 and TRBJ1-2; 8 bases match TRBD1. CDR1 and CDR2 from the germline V gene are SEHNR and FQNEAQ (reference sequence). The V and J ends lost 7 bases and 2 bases, in that order; junction bases with no gene match: 12. The CDR3 is 16 residues long. The CDR3 spells CASTGPLGQGNYGYTF. The CDR3 DNA reads as TGTGCCAGCACTGGCCCCCTTGGACAGGGAAACTATGGCTACACCTTC.

At least ten counts were recorded for this clonotype. The V call is TRBV28, the J call TRBJ2-1, with D unclear. V was cut by 6 bases and J by 9 bases, with 9 bases left in between. The CDR3 consists of 11 residues. CDR1 and CDR2 from the germline V gene are MDHEN and SYDVKM. CDR3 nucleotide sequence: TGTGCCAGCAGCTTTGGGCCTGAGCAGTTCTTC. It specifies CASSFGPEQFF.

This clonotype was seen ten or more times. The CDR3 sequence is CSARTGKVDEQYF. The CDR3 bases are TGCAGTGCTAGAACAGGGAAAGTCGACGAGCAGTACTTC. The chain carries TRBV20-1 and TRBJ2-7; a possible D gene is TRBD1 (6 bases). Trimming shortened V by 2 bases and J by 5 bases, and 13 bases separated the two germline ends. Germline CDR1 is DFQATT and CDR2 is SNEGSKA (reference sequence). This CDR3 spans 13 amino acids.

This clonotype has more than one count but fewer than ten. The germline gene is not matched at one end of the junction; a read error may be the cause. The genes are TRBV6-5 and TRBJ2-2; no clear D. The CDR3 covers 11 residues. Germline CDR1 and CDR2: MNHEY and SVGAGI. The CDR3 coding sequence is TGTGTCAGCAGAAACACCGGGGAGCTGTTTTTT. It codes for CVSRNTGELFF.

This clonotype appeared a few times. J is TRBJ2-7 and V is TRBV29-1; D is ambiguous. Looked up from germline, CDR1 is SQVTM and CDR2 is ANQGSEA. The CDR3 is 11 amino acids. Trimming took 3 bases from V and 3 from J, leaving 6 bases between them. The DNA for the CDR3 is TGCAGCGTTGACATAAACTACGAGCAGTACTTC. This encodes CSVDINYEQYF.

The chain combines TRBV29-1 with TRBJ1-1, with D possibly matching TRBD1 (5 bases). The CDR3 has 12 residues. In germline, CDR1 is SQVTM, CDR2 ANQGSEA. The V gene lost 5 bases and the J gene lost 5 bases, with 12 bases spanning the gap. The CDR3 here is CSVRGTGTEAFF. In DNA, the CDR3 is TGCAGCGTTCGAGGGACGGGGACTGAAGCTTTCTTT.

This clonotype turned up a few times. The DNA of the CDR3 is TGTGCCAGCAGTTTCCAGAGGGGGGCGGAATGGTATACTGAAGCTTTCTTT. Translated: CASSFQRGAEWYTEAFF. The rearrangement joins TRBV12-3 or TRBV12-4 to TRBJ1-1; TRBD1 might be the D (6 bases). The CDR3 totals 17 residues. V was trimmed by 3 bases and J by 5 bases, leaving 22 bases between them.

This clonotype was seen ten or more times. CDR3: CASSLGSLDYEQYF. DNA for the CDR3: TGCGCCAGCAGCTTGGGCAGTTTGGACTACGAGCAGTACTTC. The chain has TRBV5-1 and TRBJ2-7; D remains ambiguous. V gave up 0 bases and J gave up 3 bases, with 10 bases separating them. CDR1 is SGHRS, CDR2 YFSETQ, per germline. The CDR3 runs 14 residues.

The V and J genes are TRBV3-1 and TRBJ1-1; D is ambiguous. This CDR3 spans 13 amino acids. CDR1 LGHDT and CDR2 YNNKEL come from the germline V gene (reference sequence). With 9 bases removed from V and 3 bases from J, the gap between germline ends came to 14 bases. CDR3 protein: CASRYREHTEAFF. The CDR3 nucleotides read TGTGCCAGTCGTTACAGAGAACACACTGAAGCTTTCTTT.

The sample holds many counts of this clonotype. The rearrangement joins TRBV29-1 to TRBJ1-5; D is perhaps TRBD1 (6 bases). Trimming left V 4 bases short and J 2 bases short, with 15 bases between. The CDR3 is 15 residues long. Germline V gene sequence: CDR1 SQVTM, CDR2 ANQGSEA. CDR3 sequence (DNA): TGCAGCGTTGCATTGGCAGGGGCGGGCAATCAGCCCCAGCATTTT. The encoded protein is CSVALAGAGNQPQHF.

This clonotype was recorded a few times. A single base separates this from a much larger clone, so it may be a read error. The chain combines TRBV9 with TRBJ1-6; D possibly corresponds to TRBD1 (5 bases). CDR1 is SGDLS and CDR2 is YYNGEE in the germline V gene. This CDR3 is 15 amino acids long. CDR3 DNA: TGTGCCAGCAGCGTAGGACAGACAATGAATTCACCCCCCCACTTT. Translated, it gives CASSVGQTMNSPPHF.

This clonotype came up many times. V and J are TRBV30 and TRBJ1-1; maybe TRBD1 (6 bases). The CDR3 consists of 11 residues. Germline V CDR1 and CDR2: GTSNPN, SVGIG (reference sequence). The CDR3 spells CAGGPNTEAFF. CDR3 sequence (DNA): TGTGCGGGGGGGCCCAACACTGAAGCTTTCTTT.